This T cell receptor beta chain stems from a study of shared T cell receptors in the human thymus. Per the germline V gene, CDR1 is SEHNR and CDR2 is FQNEAQ (reference sequence). V lost 6 bases to trimming and J lost 1 base; unmatched junction nucleotides: 5. The CDR3 contains 15 residues. Some clones are missing from TCRdb's copy, which holds only in-frame ones; the method was immunoSEQ multiplex PCR. This table holds a few hundred thousand clones, roughly 94% found once. The chain couples TRBV7-9 to TRBJ2-2, with 7 nucleotides matching TRBD1. The sequence derives from a human donor. Sequencing was carried out using thymocytes. The CDR3, as DNA: TGTGCCAGCAGTCATCGACAGGGGAACACCGGGGAGCTGTTTTTT. It yields the protein CASSHRQGNTGELFF.